This passage covers 20 T cell receptor beta chains from one sample sequenced in a study of blood T cell repertoires in COVID-19. Produced via immunoSEQ multiplex PCR; TCRdb's table is partial and in-frame only. The table records some 200,000 clones, around four fifths of them present only once. Sequencing was carried out using peripheral blood. These receptors were collected from an elderly woman with COVID-19, enrolled during active disease.

This clone was detected only a few times. The J gene is TRBJ1-2, the V gene TRBV10-3, with D unclear. V was cut by 3 bases and J by 4 bases, with 12 bases left in between. The CDR3 is 14 residues long. Per the germline V gene, CDR1 is ENHRY and CDR2 is SYGVKD. CDR3 amino acids: CAISDDSLGYGYTF. CDR3 nucleotides: TGTGCCATCAGTGATGACTCCTTGGGCTATGGCTACACCTTC.

The CDR3 loop reads CASSSPPMNTEAFF. The CDR3 DNA is TGTGCCAGCAGCTCCCCCCCTATGAACACTGAAGCTTTCTTT. This chain joins TRBV7-8 and TRBJ1-1, with D hard to call. The CDR3 covers 14 residues. Germline lookup yields CDR1 SGHVS and CDR2 FQNEAQ. Trimming removed 4 bases from V and 0 bases from J, with 9 bases in between.

V and J are TRBV6-5 and TRBJ2-3; 8 bases match TRBD2. The germline V gene has CDR1 MNHEY and CDR2 SVGAGI. CDR3 length equals 16 residues. Losses at the gene ends were 4 bases for V and 0 bases for J; bases not matched to a gene: 6. The CDR3 sequence: CASSLGRGASTDTQYF. The DNA for the CDR3 is TGTGCCAGCAGTTTAGGGCGGGGGGCTAGCACAGATACGCAGTATTTT.

The table lists this clone with a count of one. The chain links TRBV7-2 to TRBJ2-1; a weak D match, TRBD2 (5 bases). The germline gives CDR1 SGHTA, CDR2 FQGNSA. This CDR3 contains 15 residues. V was cut by 1 base and J by 4 bases, with 11 bases left in between. The CDR3 region has the DNA TGTGCCAGCAGCTTAGAGGCTAGCTTTTACAATGAGCAGTTCTTC. This encodes CASSLEASFYNEQFF.

The genes are TRBV15 and TRBJ1-1, with a possible D match to TRBD1 (5 bases). Germline V gene data show CDR1 as LNHNV and CDR2 as YYDKDF (reference sequence). Trimming cost V 5 bases and J 0 bases, with 10 bases left between them. The CDR3 is 14 residues long. Written as DNA, the CDR3 is TGTGCCACCAGCCCTAGACAGCTGAACACTGAAGCTTTCTTT. Its protein product is CATSPRQLNTEAFF.

The CDR3 bases are TGTGCCAGCAGTGAATGGGAGGGGAAGAACACCATATATTTT. This sequence encodes CASSEWEGKNTIYF. The chain carries TRBV25-1 and TRBJ1-3, with D tentatively TRBD1 (5 bases). Germline lookup yields CDR1 MGHDK and CDR2 SYGVNS. This CDR3 spans 14 amino acids. V lost 1 base and J lost 7, with 11 bases in between.

The chain has TRBV3-1 (or the pseudogene TRBV3-2) and TRBJ2-7; 8 bases are a match to TRBD2. V gave up 3 bases and J gave up 4 bases; unmatched junction bases: 5. Germline V CDR1 and CDR2: LGHDT, YNNKEL (reference sequence). This CDR3 contains 14 residues. DNA of the CDR3: TGTGCCAGCAGCCAGGGTAGCGGGGCTTACGAGCAGTACTTC. Translation: CASSQGSGAYEQYF.

Of note for this clone: Mismatch with germline at one junction end may stem from a read error. The V and J genes are TRBV29-1 and TRBJ1-4; D unresolved. In germline, CDR1 is SQVTM, CDR2 ANQGSEA. The CDR3 has 11 residues. The CDR3: CSVEVLGQRDF. DNA for the CDR3: TGCAGCGTTGAAGTCCTCGGCCAGCGAGATTTT.

The gene calls are TRBV25-1 and TRBJ2-3, with 10 bases fitting TRBD2. This CDR3 comprises 17 residues. Germline values: CDR1 MGHDK, CDR2 SYGVNS. With V trimmed by 3 bases and J by 2 bases, 8 bases remained unmatched. The CDR3 sequence: CASSDSGAGGPTDTQYF. CDR3 in DNA: TGTGCCAGCAGTGATAGTGGAGCGGGGGGGCCCACAGATACGCAGTATTTT. The full variable domain, rest sourced from reference TRBV25-1 and TRBJ2-3, is EADIYQTPRYLVIGTGKKITLECSQTMGHDKMYWYQQDPGMELHLIHYSYGVNSTEKGDLSSESTVSRIRTEHFPLTLESARPSHTSQYLCASSDSGAGGPTDTQYFGPGTRLTVL.

The rearrangement links TRBV3-1 (or the pseudogene TRBV3-2) to TRBJ1-1, with a weak D call TRBD1 (5 bases). V was pared by 6 bases and J by 3 bases, with 14 bases between. CDR1 LGHDT and CDR2 YNNKEL come from the germline V gene (reference sequence). CDR3 length equals 14 residues. This chain's CDR3 is CASSSQGAYTEAFF. In DNA, the CDR3 is TGTGCCAGCAGTTCGCAGGGTGCGTACACTGAAGCTTTCTTT.

This sequence joins TRBV6-5 and TRBJ2-7; D is perhaps TRBD1 (6 bases). The CDR3 totals 14 residues. V was pared by 6 bases and J by 2 bases, with 14 bases between. CDR1 and CDR2 (germline): MNHEY, SVGAGI. CDR3: CASRVGQGTYEQYF. The CDR3 coding sequence is TGTGCCAGCAGGGTGGGTCAGGGGACCTACGAGCAGTACTTC.

J is TRBJ1-3 and V is TRBV5-1; unclear D gene. V dropped 0 bases and J dropped 8 bases, with 15 bases sitting between them. The CDR3 totals 15 residues. Germline lookup yields CDR1 SGHRS and CDR2 YFSETQ. Written as DNA, the CDR3 is TGCGCCAGCAGCTTGGGTGCGGGCCTCGGGGACACCATATATTTT. Amino acids: CASSLGAGLGDTIYF. The full variable domain, completed using reference TRBV5-1 and TRBJ1-3, is KAGVTQTPRYLIKTRGQQVTLSCSPISGHRSVSWYQQTPGQGLQFLFEYFSETQRNKGNFPGRFSGRQFSNSRSEMNVSTLELGDSALYLCASSLGAGLGDTIYFGEGSWLTVV.

The chain uses TRBV7-9 and TRBJ2-7; 7 bases line up with TRBD1. Germline-derived CDR1 and CDR2 are SEHNR and FQNEAQ (reference sequence). The CDR3 extends over 13 amino acids. V lost 2 bases and J lost 5; bases outside the gene matches: 3. This CDR3 is CASSLLGGNEQYV. In DNA form, the CDR3 reads TGTGCCAGCAGCTTACTAGGGGGCAACGAGCAGTACGTC.

The chain combines TRBV30 with TRBJ1-3; D gene unclear. The CDR3 is made up of 13 amino acids. In germline, CDR1 is GTSNPN, CDR2 SVGIG (reference sequence). V was cut by 2 bases and J by 4 bases, with 9 bases left in between. Written as DNA, the CDR3 is TGTGCCTGGAGTATGGGAGCGGGAAACACCATATATTTT. Protein: CAWSMGAGNTIYF.

This clone has a single count. The chain has TRBV28 and TRBJ2-2; maybe TRBD1 (6 bases). Germline-derived CDR1 and CDR2 are MDHEN and SYDVKM. The CDR3 loop spans 18 amino acids. V was cut by 6 bases and J by 4 bases, with 24 bases left in between. The CDR3 DNA sequence: TGTGCCAGCAGGCTACAGGGTGACGCTACTAGTTTCACCGGGGAGCTGTTTTTT. It encodes CASRLQGDATSFTGELFF. Combining the CDR3 with reference TRBV28 and TRBJ2-2 gives the whole variable domain DVKVTQSSRYLVKRTGEKVFLECVQDMDHENMFWYRQDPGLGLRLIYFSYDVKMKEKGDIPEGYSVSREKKERFSLILESASTNQTSMYLCASRLQGDATSFTGELFFGEGSRLTVL.

The rearrangement joins TRBV3-1 (or the pseudogene TRBV3-2) to TRBJ1-1, with TRBD1 as a possible D gene (5 bases). The CDR3 consists of 15 residues. V lost 0 bases to trimming and J lost 4 bases, with 12 bases between them. Germline loops: CDR1 LGHDT, CDR2 YNNKEL (reference sequence). The CDR3 sequence is CASSQELGGSTEAFF. Here the CDR3 DNA reads TGTGCCAGCAGCCAAGAACTGGGGGGGTCCACTGAAGCTTTCTTT.

V gene TRBV5-1 combines with J gene TRBJ1-1; 8 nucleotides agree with TRBD1. Germline V CDR1 and CDR2: SGHRS, YFSETQ. This CDR3 is 14 amino acids long. Trimming at V came to 4 bases and at J to 0 bases, leaving 2 bases not matched to a gene. This chain's CDR3 is CASSRTGMNTEAFF. In DNA form, the CDR3 reads TGCGCCAGCAGCCGGACAGGGATGAACACTGAAGCTTTCTTT.

This clone was counted only a few times. The J gene is TRBJ1-2, the V gene TRBV3-1 (or the pseudogene TRBV3-2), with 9 nucleotides matching TRBD1. V lost 0 bases, J lost 7 bases, and 6 bases stayed unmatched. The V gene's germline CDR1 is LGHDT and CDR2 YNNKEL (reference sequence). The CDR3 is 15 residues long. CDR3 amino acids: CASSQDLQGATGYTF. CDR3 nucleotide sequence: TGTGCCAGCAGCCAAGACCTACAGGGGGCAACTGGCTACACCTTC.

The V gene is TRBV24-1, the J gene TRBJ1-2; no reliable D call. The CDR3 runs 14 residues. Germline V gene data show CDR1 as KGHDR and CDR2 as SFDVKD. The V end was cut by 2 bases, the J end by 4 bases, with 10 bases between. CDR3 coding DNA: TGTGCCACCAGTGATTCACCAGGCCTCTATGGCTACACCTTC. Amino acids: CATSDSPGLYGYTF.

The gene calls are TRBV3-1 (or the pseudogene TRBV3-2) and TRBJ1-3; D gene unclear. V was clipped by 2 bases and J by 5 bases, with 16 bases between them. This CDR3 spans 16 amino acids. Germline lookup yields CDR1 LGHDT and CDR2 YNNKEL (reference sequence). The CDR3 spells CASSQTTATLRNTIYF. CDR3 in DNA: TGTGCCAGCAGCCAAACAACAGCCACCTTGCGAAACACCATATATTTT.